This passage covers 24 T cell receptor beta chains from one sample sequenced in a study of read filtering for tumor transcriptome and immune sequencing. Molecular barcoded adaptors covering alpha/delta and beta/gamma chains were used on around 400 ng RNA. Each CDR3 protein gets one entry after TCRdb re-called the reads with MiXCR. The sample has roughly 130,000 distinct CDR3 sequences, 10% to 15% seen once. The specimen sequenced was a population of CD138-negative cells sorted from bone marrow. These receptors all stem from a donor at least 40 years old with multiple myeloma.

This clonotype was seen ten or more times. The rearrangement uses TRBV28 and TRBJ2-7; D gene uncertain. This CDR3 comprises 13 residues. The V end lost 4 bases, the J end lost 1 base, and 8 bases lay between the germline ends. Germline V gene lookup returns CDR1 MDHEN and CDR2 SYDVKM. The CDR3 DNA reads TGTGCCAGCAGTTCTCCTCTTTCCTACGAGCAGTACTTC. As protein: CASSSPLSYEQYF.

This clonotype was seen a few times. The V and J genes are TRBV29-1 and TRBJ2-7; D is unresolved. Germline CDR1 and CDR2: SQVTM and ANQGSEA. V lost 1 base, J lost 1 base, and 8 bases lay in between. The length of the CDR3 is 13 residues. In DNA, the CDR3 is TGCAGCGTTGAAGGTGACCGATCCTACGAGCAGTACTTC. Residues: CSVEGDRSYEQYF.

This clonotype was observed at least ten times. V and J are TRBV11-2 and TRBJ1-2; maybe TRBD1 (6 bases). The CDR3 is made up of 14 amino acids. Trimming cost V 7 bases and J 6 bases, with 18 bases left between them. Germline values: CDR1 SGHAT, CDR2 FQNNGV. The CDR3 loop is CASTPSRGAHGYTF. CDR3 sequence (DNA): TGTGCCAGCACCCCCAGTCGGGGGGCTCATGGCTACACCTTC. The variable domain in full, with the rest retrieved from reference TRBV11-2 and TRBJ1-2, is EAGVAQSPRYKIIEKRQSVAFWCNPISGHATLYWYQQILGQGPKLLIQFQNNGVVDDSQLPKDRFSAERLKGVDSTLKIQPAKLEDSAVYLCASTPSRGAHGYTFGSGTRLTVV.

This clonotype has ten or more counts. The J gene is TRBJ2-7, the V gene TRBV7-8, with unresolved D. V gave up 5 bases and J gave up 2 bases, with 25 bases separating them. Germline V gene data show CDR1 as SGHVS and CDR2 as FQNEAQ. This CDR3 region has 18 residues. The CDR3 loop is CASSPAVPLGGTTYEQYF. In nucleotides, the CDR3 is TGTGCCAGCAGCCCAGCAGTCCCCCTCGGCGGTACTACCTACGAGCAGTACTTC.

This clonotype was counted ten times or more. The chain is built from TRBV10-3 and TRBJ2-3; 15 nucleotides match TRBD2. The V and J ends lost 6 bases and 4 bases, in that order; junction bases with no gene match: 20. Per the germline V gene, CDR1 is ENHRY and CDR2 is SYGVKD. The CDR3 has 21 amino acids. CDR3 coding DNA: TGTGCCATCAGAAATAGCGGCCGGACTAGCGGGAGGGCCGAGGGGGCAGATACGCAGTATTTT. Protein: CAIRNSGRTSGRAEGADTQYF.

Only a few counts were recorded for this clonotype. The CDR3 coding sequence is TGTGCCACCAGCAGAACCCCTACCGGTATCACAGGGGGCCGAGAAGGCGGCTACACCTTC. Translating gives CATSRTPTGITGGREGGYTF. The genes are TRBV15 and TRBJ1-2; 9 positions match TRBD1. From germline, CDR1 is LNHNV and CDR2 YYDKDF (reference sequence). The CDR3 has 20 amino acids. Trimming cost V 2 bases and J 8 bases; bases outside gene matches: 24.

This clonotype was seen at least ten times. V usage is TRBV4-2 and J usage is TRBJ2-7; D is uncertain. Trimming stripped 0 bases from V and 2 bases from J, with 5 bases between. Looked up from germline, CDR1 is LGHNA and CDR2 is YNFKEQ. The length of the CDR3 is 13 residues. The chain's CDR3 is CASSQEVPYEQYF. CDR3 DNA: TGTGCCAGCAGCCAAGAAGTACCCTACGAGCAGTACTTC.

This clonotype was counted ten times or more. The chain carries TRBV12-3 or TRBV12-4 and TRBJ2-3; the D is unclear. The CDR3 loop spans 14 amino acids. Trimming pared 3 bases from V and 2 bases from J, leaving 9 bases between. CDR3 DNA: TGTGCCAGCAGTTTCTCCGGTTACACAGATACGCAGTATTTT. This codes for CASSFSGYTDTQYF.

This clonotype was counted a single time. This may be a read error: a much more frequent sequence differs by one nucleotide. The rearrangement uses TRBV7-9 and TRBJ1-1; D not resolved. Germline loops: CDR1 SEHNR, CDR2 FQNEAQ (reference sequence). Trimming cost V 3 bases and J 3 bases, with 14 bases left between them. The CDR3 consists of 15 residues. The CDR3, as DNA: TGTGCCAGCAGCTTTGGGCAATTGGTATACACTGAAGCTTTCTTT. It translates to CASSFGQLVYTEAFF.

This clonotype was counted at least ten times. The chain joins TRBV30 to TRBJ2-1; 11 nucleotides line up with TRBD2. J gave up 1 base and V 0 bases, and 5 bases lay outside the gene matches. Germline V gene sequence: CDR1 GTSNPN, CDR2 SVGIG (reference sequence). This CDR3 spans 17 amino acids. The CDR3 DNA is TGTGCCTGGAGTGTACCGAGACTAGCGGGATCCTACAATGAGCAGTTCTTC. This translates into CAWSVPRLAGSYNEQFF. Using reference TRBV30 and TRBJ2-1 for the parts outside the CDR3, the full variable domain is SQTIHQWPATLVQPVGSPLSLECTVEGTSNPNLYWYRQAAGRGLQLLFYSVGIGQISSEVPQNLSASRPQDRQFILSSKKLLLSDSGFYLCAWSVPRLAGSYNEQFFGPGTRLTVL.

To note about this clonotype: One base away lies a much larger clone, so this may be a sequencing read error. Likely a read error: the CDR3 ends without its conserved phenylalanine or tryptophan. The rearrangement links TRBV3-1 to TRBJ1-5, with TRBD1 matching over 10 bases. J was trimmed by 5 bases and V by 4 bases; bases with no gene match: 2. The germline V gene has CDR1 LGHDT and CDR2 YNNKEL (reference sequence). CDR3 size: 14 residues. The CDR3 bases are TGTGCCAGCAGCCGAGGGACAGGGGATCAGCCCCAGCATTTA. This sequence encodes CASSRGTGDQPQHL.

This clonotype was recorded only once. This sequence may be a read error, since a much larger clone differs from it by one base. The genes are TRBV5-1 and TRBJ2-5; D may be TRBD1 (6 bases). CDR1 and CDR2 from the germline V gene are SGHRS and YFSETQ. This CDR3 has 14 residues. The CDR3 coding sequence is TGCGCCAGCAGCACAACAGGGAGCGAAGAGGCCCAGTACTTC. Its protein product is CASSTTGSEEAQYF.

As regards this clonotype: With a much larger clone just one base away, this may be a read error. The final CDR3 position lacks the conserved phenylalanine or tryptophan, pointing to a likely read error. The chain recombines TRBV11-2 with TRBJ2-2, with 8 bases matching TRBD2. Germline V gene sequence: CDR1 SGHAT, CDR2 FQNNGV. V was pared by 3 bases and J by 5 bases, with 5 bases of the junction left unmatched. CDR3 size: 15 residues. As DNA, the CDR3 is TGTGCCAGCAGCTTGTCCAGCGGGAGAACCGGGGAGCTGTTTTCT. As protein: CASSLSSGRTGELFS.

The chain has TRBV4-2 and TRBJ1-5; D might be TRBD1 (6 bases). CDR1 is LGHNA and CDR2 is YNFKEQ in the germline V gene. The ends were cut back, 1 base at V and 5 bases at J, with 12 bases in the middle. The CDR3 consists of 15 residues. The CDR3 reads CASSQGSGADQPQHF. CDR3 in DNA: TGTGCCAGCAGCCAAGGGTCAGGGGCGGATCAGCCCCAGCATTTT.

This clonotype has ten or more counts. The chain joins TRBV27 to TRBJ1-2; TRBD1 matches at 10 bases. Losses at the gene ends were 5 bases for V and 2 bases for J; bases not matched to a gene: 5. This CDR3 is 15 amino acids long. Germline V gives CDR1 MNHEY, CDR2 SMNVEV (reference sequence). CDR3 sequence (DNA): TGTGCCAGCAGTCCCCTGACAGGGGGCAACTATGGCTACACCTTC. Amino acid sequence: CASSPLTGGNYGYTF.

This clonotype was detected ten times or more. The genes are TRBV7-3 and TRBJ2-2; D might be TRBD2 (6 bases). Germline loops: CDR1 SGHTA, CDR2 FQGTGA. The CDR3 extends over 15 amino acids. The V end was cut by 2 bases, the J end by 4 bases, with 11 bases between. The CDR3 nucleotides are TGTGCCAGCAGCTTACTTCCGGGAGCCACCGGGGAGCTGTTTTTT. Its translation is CASSLLPGATGELFF.

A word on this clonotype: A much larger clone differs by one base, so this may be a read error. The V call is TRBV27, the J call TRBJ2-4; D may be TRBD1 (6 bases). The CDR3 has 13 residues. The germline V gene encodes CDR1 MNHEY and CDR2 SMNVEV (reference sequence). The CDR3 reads CASTTGSGGIQHF. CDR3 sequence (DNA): TGTGCCAGCACCACAGGGAGCGGCGGCATTCAGCACTTC.

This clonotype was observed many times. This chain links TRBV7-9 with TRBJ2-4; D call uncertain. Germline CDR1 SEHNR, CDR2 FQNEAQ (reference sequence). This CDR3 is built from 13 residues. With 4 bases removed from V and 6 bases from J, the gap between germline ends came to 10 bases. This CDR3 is CASSSNFGNIQYF. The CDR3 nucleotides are TGTGCCAGCAGCTCCAACTTCGGAAACATTCAGTACTTC.

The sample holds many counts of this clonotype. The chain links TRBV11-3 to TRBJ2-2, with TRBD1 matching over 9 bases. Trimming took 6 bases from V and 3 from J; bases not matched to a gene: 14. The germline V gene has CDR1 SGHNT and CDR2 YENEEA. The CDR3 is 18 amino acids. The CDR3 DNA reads TGTGCCAGCAGTTGCGCCCCCGGGACAGGGAGAGACACCGGGGAGCTGTTTTTT. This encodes CASSCAPGTGRDTGELFF.

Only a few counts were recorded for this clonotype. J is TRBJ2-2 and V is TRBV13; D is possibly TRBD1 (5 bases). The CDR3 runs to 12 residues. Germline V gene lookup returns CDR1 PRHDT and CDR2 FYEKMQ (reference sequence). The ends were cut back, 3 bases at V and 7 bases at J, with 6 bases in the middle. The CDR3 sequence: CASSLTVGELFF. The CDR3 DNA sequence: TGTGCCAGCAGCTTGACAGTCGGGGAGCTGTTTTTT.

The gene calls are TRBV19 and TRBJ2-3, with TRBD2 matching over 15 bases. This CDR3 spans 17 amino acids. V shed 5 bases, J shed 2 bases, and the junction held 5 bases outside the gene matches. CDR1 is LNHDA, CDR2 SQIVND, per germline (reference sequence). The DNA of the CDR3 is TGTGCCAGTAGTTTGGGACTAGCGGGGGGCTTCACAGATACGCAGTATTTT. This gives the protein CASSLGLAGGFTDTQYF.

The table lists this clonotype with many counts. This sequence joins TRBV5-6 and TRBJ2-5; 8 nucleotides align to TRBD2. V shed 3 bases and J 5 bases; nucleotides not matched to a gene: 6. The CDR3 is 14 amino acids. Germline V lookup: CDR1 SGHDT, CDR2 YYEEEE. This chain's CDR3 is CASSWTSIRETQYF. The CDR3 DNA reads TGTGCCAGCAGCTGGACTAGCATTCGGGAGACCCAGTACTTC.

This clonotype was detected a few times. The CDR3 region has the DNA TGTGCCAGCAGCCCGACTAGCGGGAGGGCCACAGATACGCAGTATTTT. Amino acids: CASSPTSGRATDTQYF. The chain couples TRBV12-3 or TRBV12-4 to TRBJ2-3; 14 bases are shared with TRBD2. The CDR3 is 16 residues long. The trim removed 6 bases at V and 2 bases at J, leaving 4 bases unmatched.

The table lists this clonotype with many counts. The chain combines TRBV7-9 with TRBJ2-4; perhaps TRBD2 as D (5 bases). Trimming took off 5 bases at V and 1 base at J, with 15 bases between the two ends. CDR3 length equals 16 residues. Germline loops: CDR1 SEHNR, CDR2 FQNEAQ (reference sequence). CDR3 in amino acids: CASSPGPSGAKNIQYF. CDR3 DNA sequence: TGTGCCAGCAGCCCCGGCCCTTCGGGGGCCAAAAACATTCAGTACTTC.